The 30 T cell receptor beta chains below come from one sample, sequenced in a study of cytomegalovirus exposure and HLA in healthy donors. The PCR employed 60 Vbeta primers together with 13 Jbeta primers. Produced via immunoSEQ multiplex PCR; TCRdb's table is partial and in-frame only. In all, the sample yields 200,000 or so clones. Material: PBMCs. The receptor source for this set is a boy younger than 18 in good health and CMV-seronegative.

CDR3 protein: CASSLLQVPNTEAFF. CDR3 sequence (DNA): TGTGCCAGCAGCTTACTTCAGGTTCCCAACACTGAAGCTTTCTTT. J is TRBJ1-1 and V is TRBV7-3; D gene unclear. The CDR3 consists of 15 residues. The V end lost 2 bases, the J end lost 2 bases, and 12 bases lay between the germline ends. In germline, CDR1 is SGHTA, CDR2 FQGTGA.

The chain combines TRBV10-1 with TRBJ2-7, with TRBD1 identical over 8 bases. Unmatched junction bases numbered 0, after V lost 2 bases and J lost 0 bases. Germline-derived CDR1 and CDR2 are WNHNN and SYGVQD (reference sequence). The CDR3 consists of 14 residues. CDR3 region: CASSEGQGSYEQYF. For the CDR3, the DNA is TGCGCCAGCAGTGAGGGACAGGGCTCCTACGAGCAGTACTTC.

The chain is built from TRBV6-5 and TRBJ1-2; 12 bases map to TRBD1. This CDR3 has 15 residues. Germline-derived CDR1 and CDR2 are MNHEY and SVGAGI. V lost 6 bases to trimming and J lost 2 bases; unmatched junction nucleotides: 4. The CDR3 DNA reads TGTGCCAGCAGCTCCGGGACAGGGGGCAACTATGGCTACACCTTC. Translated, it gives CASSSGTGGNYGYTF.

The genes are TRBV29-1 and TRBJ1-1; 7 bases map to TRBD1. This CDR3 contains 13 residues. V gave up 7 bases and J gave up 7 bases; unmatched junction bases: 12. The germline gives CDR1 SQVTM, CDR2 ANQGSEA. CDR3 region: CSAPGQGDVEAFF. The CDR3 nucleotides read TGCAGCGCCCCGGGGCAGGGGGATGTTGAAGCTTTCTTT.

The chain joins TRBV25-1 to TRBJ1-1; D is uncertain. Germline V gives CDR1 MGHDK, CDR2 SYGVNS. The CDR3 has 16 amino acids. The germline V and J ends were trimmed by 4 bases and 1 base, with 16 bases remaining between them. CDR3 loop: CASSVRTLNSNTEAFF. The CDR3 DNA sequence: TGTGCCAGCAGTGTCAGGACTCTGAATTCGAACACTGAAGCTTTCTTT.

About this clone itself: An end of the junction differs from the germline gene, which may be a read error. The rearrangement links TRBV27 to TRBJ2-3; TRBD1 agrees at 9 bases. The CDR3 sequence is 11 residues long. The V gene's germline CDR1 is MNHEY and CDR2 SMNVEV (reference sequence). The CDR3 coding sequence is TGTGCCAGCGGGACTCCGGGACAGGGACATTTT. Residues: CASGTPGQGHF.

This chain uses TRBV2 with TRBJ1-1, with 7 bases identical to TRBD1. J was trimmed by 5 bases and V by 2 bases; bases with no gene match: 5. Germline V gene sequence: CDR1 SNHLY, CDR2 FYNNEI. The CDR3 contains 14 residues. The CDR3 loop is CASSERTGRTEAFF. CDR3 in DNA: TGTGCCAGCAGTGAACGGACAGGTAGGACTGAAGCTTTCTTT.

Regarding this clone: Other DNA sequences from this sample encode an identical CDR3 as well. The chain couples TRBV7-9 to TRBJ2-3; no clear D gene. Trimming took off 1 base at V and 0 bases at J, with 5 bases between the two ends. CDR1 is SEHNR, CDR2 FQNEAQ, per germline (reference sequence). This CDR3 has 14 residues. DNA of the CDR3: TGTGCCAGCAGCTTAGGACTCAGCACAGATACGCAGTATTTT. Translated, it gives CASSLGLSTDTQYF.

The genes are TRBV7-9 and TRBJ1-1, with D unclear. This CDR3 has 13 amino acids. The V end was cut by 3 bases, the J end by 1 base, with 6 bases between. Germline V gene lookup returns CDR1 SEHNR and CDR2 FQNEAQ (reference sequence). CDR3 DNA: TGTGCCAGCAGCTTGTCCGGGAACACTGAAGCTTTCTTT. Amino acid sequence: CASSLSGNTEAFF.

The genes are TRBV7-9 and TRBJ1-2; tentatively, D is TRBD1 (6 bases). This CDR3 has 14 residues. V lost 8 bases, J lost 4 bases, and 17 bases lay in between. Per germline, CDR1 SEHNR and CDR2 FQNEAQ (reference sequence). This CDR3 is CASGEDRAGYGYTF. CDR3 bases: TGTGCCAGCGGAGAGGACAGAGCAGGCTATGGCTACACCTTC.

CDR3 amino acids: CATTTGTADTQYF. The DNA for the CDR3 is TGCGCCACCACGACAGGGACGGCAGATACGCAGTATTTT. This sequence joins TRBV5-1 and TRBJ2-3; TRBD1 agrees at 7 bases. Germline-derived CDR1 and CDR2 are SGHRS and YFSETQ. V was clipped by 9 bases and J by 4 bases; unmatched bases: 8. The CDR3 has 13 residues.

This chain joins TRBV18 and TRBJ2-5, with D tentatively TRBD2 (5 bases). The V and J ends lost 4 bases and 5 bases respectively, with 14 bases between them. The CDR3 is made up of 14 amino acids. Germline CDR1 reads KGHSH; CDR2 reads LQKENI. The DNA for the CDR3 is TGTGCCAGCTCACAGCAGACTGGCGGGGAGACCCAGTACTTC. This encodes CASSQQTGGETQYF.

The chain joins TRBV23-1 to TRBJ2-4; 7 positions agree with TRBD1. TRBV23-1 is labeled an ORF, and its function is uncertain. The CDR3 contains 14 residues. J lost 9 bases, V lost 4 bases, and 9 bases had no gene match. In DNA, the CDR3 is TGCGCCAGCAGTCTACAGGGGCCTCGTGGCATTCAGTACTTC. Protein: CASSLQGPRGIQYF.

V usage is TRBV13 and J usage is TRBJ2-2; D not certain. This CDR3 contains 15 residues. V lost 0 bases and J 6 bases, leaving 11 bases between the germline ends. The germline CDR1 and CDR2 sequences are PRHDT and FYEKMQ (reference sequence). The CDR3 loop is CASSLGLDEAGELFF. In nucleotides, the CDR3 is TGTGCCAGCAGCTTAGGCCTCGATGAGGCCGGGGAGCTGTTTTTT.

The J gene is TRBJ2-5, the V gene TRBV6-5, with D perhaps matching TRBD1 (6 bases). The J call may be incorrect, as the DNA end agrees better with TRBJ2-7. CDR1 and CDR2 (germline): MNHEY, SVGAGI. The CDR3 extends over 14 amino acids. The CDR3 nucleotides are TGTGCCAGCAGTTACCGGGACACGTCCTACGAGCAGTACTTC. Protein product: CASSYRDTSYEQYF.

The rearrangement joins TRBV19 to TRBJ1-2; 10 bases line up with TRBD1. This CDR3 is 15 amino acids long. Germline V CDR1 and CDR2: LNHDA, SQIVND (reference sequence). Trimming at V came to 6 bases and at J to 4 bases, leaving 8 bases not matched to a gene. Written as DNA, the CDR3 is TGTGCCAGTAGGGGGTCGACAGGGGGCATCTATGGCTACACCTTC. Translation gives CASRGSTGGIYGYTF. The variable domain in full, completed from reference TRBV19 and TRBJ1-2, reads DGGITQSPKYLFRKEGQNVTLSCEQNLNHDAMYWYRQDPGQGLRLIYYSQIVNDFQKGDIAEGYSVSREKKESFPLTVTSAQKNPTAFYLCASRGSTGGIYGYTFGSGTRLTVV.

The genes are TRBV4-3 and TRBJ2-7; 7 bases line up with TRBD2. The CDR3 length is 14 residues. Germline CDR1 LGHNA, CDR2 YSLEER. Germline trimming cut 0 bases from V and 7 bases from J; bases unmatched to any gene: 6. The CDR3 DNA reads as TGCGCCAGCAGCCAAGATCTGGGGGGGAGGGAGCAGTACTTC. This sequence encodes CASSQDLGGREQYF.

This sequence joins TRBV5-1 and TRBJ1-1, with D maybe TRBD1 (5 bases). V gave up 2 bases and J gave up 8 bases, with 19 bases separating them. The length of the CDR3 is 15 residues. Per the germline V gene, CDR1 is SGHRS and CDR2 is YFSETQ. DNA of the CDR3: TGCGCCAGCAGCTTACACCGGGACCCGGGGAGGGAAGCTTTCTTT. It specifies CASSLHRDPGREAFF. The full variable domain, completed using reference TRBV5-1 and TRBJ1-1, is KAGVTQTPRYLIKTRGQQVTLSCSPISGHRSVSWYQQTPGQGLQFLFEYFSETQRNKGNFPGRFSGRQFSNSRSEMNVSTLELGDSALYLCASSLHRDPGREAFFGQGTRLTVV.

V is TRBV7-3 and J is TRBJ2-1; 10 bases line up with TRBD2. The germline V gene encodes CDR1 SGHTA and CDR2 FQGTGA. The V segment lost 5 bases and the J segment 0 bases; nucleotides outside the gene matches: 1. The CDR3 is 15 amino acids. The CDR3 DNA follows: TGTGCCAGCAGCGCTAGCGGGAGCTCCTACAATGAGCAGTTCTTC. It specifies CASSASGSSYNEQFF.

In DNA, the CDR3 is TGCAGTGCTAGCGGGAGGGACGAGCAGTTCTTC. This encodes CSASGRDEQFF. The rearrangement links TRBV20-1 to TRBJ2-1; 8 bases are a match to TRBD2. With 3 bases clipped from V and 10 bases from J, the junction kept 2 bases outside the gene matches. CDR1 is DFQATT, CDR2 SNEGSKA, per germline (reference sequence). CDR3 size: 11 residues.

The chain carries TRBV11-2 and TRBJ1-4, with 7 bases aligning to TRBD1. CDR3 length: 16 residues. Germline-derived CDR1 and CDR2 are SGHAT and FQNNGV. V gave up 3 bases and J gave up 5 bases; unmatched junction bases: 9. The CDR3 DNA reads as TGTGCCAGCAGCTTCCCCCCAGGGGGGCTAAATGAAAAACTGTTTTTT. Its translation: CASSFPPGGLNEKLFF.

The V gene is TRBV2, the J gene TRBJ1-4; 8 nucleotides match TRBD1. V dropped 11 bases and J dropped 5; count of bases not matched to a gene: 7. This CDR3 has 13 amino acids. Germline V gene sequence: CDR1 SNHLY, CDR2 FYNNEI. As DNA, the CDR3 is TGTGCCGCAGGGACAGGCCCCAATGAAAAACTGTTTTTT. Translated, it gives CAAGTGPNEKLFF. The full variable domain, completed using reference TRBV2 and TRBJ1-4, is EPEVTQTPSHQVTQMGQEVILRCVPISNHLYFYWYRQILGQKVEFLVSFYNNEISEKSEIFDDQFSVERPDGSNFTLKIRSTKLEDSAMYFCAAGTGPNEKLFFGSGTQLSVL.

The chain couples TRBV7-8 to TRBJ2-2, with TRBD2 identical over 11 bases. Germline V gene lookup returns CDR1 SGHVS and CDR2 FQNEAQ. This CDR3 comprises 18 residues. The junction had 9 bases not matched to a gene; V was cut back by 0 bases and J by 6 bases. This CDR3 reads CASSLAGLAGPKAGELFF. The CDR3 coding sequence is TGTGCCAGCAGCTTAGCCGGACTAGCGGGTCCCAAGGCCGGGGAGCTGTTTTTT.

The chain employs TRBV30 and TRBJ2-1, with no clear D. This CDR3 has 12 residues. CDR1 GTSNPN and CDR2 SVGIG come from the germline V gene (reference sequence). Between the trimmed V and J ends, which lost 8 bases and 5 bases, there was a span of 13 bases. This CDR3 reads CALRMVDNEQFF. The DNA of the CDR3 is TGTGCCCTGCGGATGGTTGACAATGAGCAGTTCTTC.

The chain employs TRBV5-1 and TRBJ2-1, with TRBD1 identical over 11 bases. Germline CDR1 reads SGHRS; CDR2 reads YFSETQ. This CDR3 comprises 15 residues. The ends lost 4 bases at V and 6 bases at J; junction bases unmatched: 6. The CDR3 loop is CASSLGQGAFNEQFF. In DNA, the CDR3 is TGCGCCAGCAGCCTAGGACAGGGGGCGTTCAATGAGCAGTTCTTC.

This rearrangement joins TRBV6-5 to TRBJ1-5, with D maybe TRBD1 (6 bases). Germline values: CDR1 MNHEY, CDR2 SVGAGI. The CDR3 runs to 15 residues. V lost 2 bases and J lost 0, with 8 bases in between. CDR3 bases: TGTGCCAGCAGTTACGTACAGGGTAGCAATCAGCCCCAGCATTTT. It specifies CASSYVQGSNQPQHF.

The CDR3 sequence: CASSKAGDLSYEQYF. The CDR3 DNA follows: TGCGCCAGCAGCAAGGCAGGGGATCTCTCCTACGAGCAGTACTTC. V is TRBV4-1 and J is TRBJ2-7; TRBD1 is a possible D gene (6 bases). The CDR3 totals 15 residues. Germline CDR1 reads MGHRA; CDR2 reads YSYEKL. V lost 5 bases and J lost 0, with 14 bases in between.

This rearrangement joins TRBV7-3 to TRBJ2-2; TRBD1 matches 8 bases. V was pared by 5 bases and J by 4 bases, with 9 bases of the junction left unmatched. Germline CDR1 SGHTA, CDR2 FQGTGA. The CDR3 consists of 16 residues. The CDR3 DNA sequence: TGTGCCAGCAGCCGGCAGGCCCAGGGGGCCACCGGGGAGCTGTTTTTT. Translation: CASSRQAQGATGELFF.

The rearrangement joins TRBV9 to TRBJ2-3; no clear D. The CDR3 loop spans 15 amino acids. CDR1 is SGDLS, CDR2 YYNGEE, per germline. The V gene lost 1 base and the J gene lost 2 bases, with 11 bases spanning the gap. CDR3 sequence (DNA): TGTGCCAGCAGCGTAAACCTGGCCTCCACAGATACGCAGTATTTT. It specifies CASSVNLASTDTQYF.

The gene calls are TRBV9 and TRBJ1-2; 7 bases match TRBD1. The CDR3 contains 19 residues. The ends lost 0 bases at V and 2 bases at J; junction bases unmatched: 16. The germline V gene encodes CDR1 SGDLS and CDR2 YYNGEE. The CDR3 loop is CASSVGVRRQGMGNYGYTF. The CDR3 DNA reads as TGTGCCAGCAGCGTAGGAGTCCGAAGACAGGGAATGGGGAACTATGGCTACACCTTC.